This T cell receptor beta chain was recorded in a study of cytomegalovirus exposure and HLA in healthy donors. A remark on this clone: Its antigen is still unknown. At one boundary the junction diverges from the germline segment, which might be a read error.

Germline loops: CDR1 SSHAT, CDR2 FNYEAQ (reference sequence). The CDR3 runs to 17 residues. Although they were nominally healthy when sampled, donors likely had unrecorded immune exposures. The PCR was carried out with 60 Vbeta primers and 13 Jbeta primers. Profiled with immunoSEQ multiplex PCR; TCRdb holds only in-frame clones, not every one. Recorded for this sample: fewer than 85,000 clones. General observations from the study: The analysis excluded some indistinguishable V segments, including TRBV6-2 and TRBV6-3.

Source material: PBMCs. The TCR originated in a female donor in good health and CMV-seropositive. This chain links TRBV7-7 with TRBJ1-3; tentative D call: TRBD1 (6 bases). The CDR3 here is CASSLRQAVQPGNTIYF. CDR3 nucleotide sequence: TGTGCTAGCAGCTTAAGACAGGCCGTACAGCCTGGAAACACCATATATTTT. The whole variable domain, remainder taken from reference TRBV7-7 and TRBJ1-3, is GAGVSQSPRYKVTKRGQDVTLRCDPISSHATLYWYQQALGQGPEFLTYFNYEAQPDKSGLPSDRFSAERPEGSISTLTIQRTEQRDSAMYRCASSLRQAVQPGNTIYFGEGSWLTVV.